These 32 T cell receptor beta chains share one sample of origin, sequenced in a study of T-cell memory formation after mild COVID-19. Using its own MiXCR run on the 5' RACE reads, TCRdb lists one record per CDR3 protein. The table has over 300,000 distinct CDR3 sequences, around 20% seen once. Input material: PBMCs or a T cell subset sorted from them (not recorded which). These receptors all stem from a man aged 18-30 years who had mild COVID-19 (a few samples of this study predate the infection). Cell type and time point are not known.

The V call is TRBV11-1, the J call TRBJ1-1, with D possibly TRBD1 on 6 matching bases. The CDR3 extends over 19 amino acids. V lost 4 bases, J lost 0 bases, and 24 bases lay in between. Per germline, CDR1 SGHAT and CDR2 FQDESV (reference sequence). CDR3 nucleotide sequence: TGTGCCAGCAGCTCGCCAGGGGAATCGAGCGGTTTCATGAACACTGAAGCTTTCTTT. Protein product: CASSSPGESSGFMNTEAFF.

This chain uses TRBV29-1 with TRBJ2-1, with D possibly matching TRBD1 (5 bases). In germline, CDR1 is SQVTM, CDR2 ANQGSEA. The germline V and J ends were trimmed by 6 bases and 9 bases, with 15 bases remaining between them. This CDR3 region has 12 residues. CDR3 DNA sequence: TGCAGCGTCTACAGGTTTGGAGTTGAGCAGTTCTTC. Protein sequence: CSVYRFGVEQFF.

This chain uses TRBV20-1 with TRBJ2-5, with D uncertain. The CDR3 length is 11 residues. V gave up 6 bases and J gave up 4 bases, with 9 bases separating them. CDR1 and CDR2 from the germline V gene are DFQATT and SNEGSKA (reference sequence). The CDR3 region has the DNA TGCAGTGCCGGTGGGGTAGAGACCCAGTACTTC. It yields the protein CSAGGVETQYF.

The gene calls are TRBV4-3 and TRBJ1-1; 8 bases are a match to TRBD1. The CDR3 has 18 residues. The J segment lost 4 bases and the V segment lost 2 bases, leaving 15 bases of the junction unmatched. Germline V gene sequence: CDR1 LGHNA, CDR2 YSLEER. DNA of the CDR3: TGCGCCAGCAGCCAATATACAGGGGGTAACGGAAAGGCCACTGAAGCTTTCTTT. Translating gives CASSQYTGGNGKATEAFF.

This clonotype has a count of ten or more. The genes are TRBV2 and TRBJ1-5, with D perhaps matching TRBD1 (6 bases). The CDR3 contains 13 residues. Germline-derived CDR1 and CDR2 are SNHLY and FYNNEI. V was trimmed by 7 bases and J by 11 bases, leaving 18 bases between them. CDR3 loop: CASMTTGTSTQHF. The DNA for the CDR3 is TGTGCCAGCATGACCACAGGGACATCTACCCAGCATTTT.

The genes are TRBV20-1 and TRBJ2-7; D might be TRBD1 (6 bases). V was clipped by 0 bases and J by 4 bases, with 10 bases between them. The germline CDR1 and CDR2 sequences are DFQATT and SNEGSKA (reference sequence). The CDR3 totals 13 residues. The CDR3, as DNA: TGCAGTGCTAGAGATGGGACATATTACGAGCAGTACGTC. Protein: CSARDGTYYEQYV.

V gene TRBV7-9 combines with J gene TRBJ1-1, with D uncertain. There are 14 residues in the CDR3. The V gene lost 3 bases and the J gene lost 1 base, with 9 bases spanning the gap. CDR1 is SEHNR and CDR2 is FQNEAQ in the germline V gene (reference sequence). The CDR3 sequence: CASSFGETNTEAFF. CDR3 DNA: TGTGCCAGCAGCTTTGGGGAGACGAACACTGAAGCTTTCTTT.

This clonotype was counted ten times or more. The chain employs TRBV11-1 and TRBJ2-1, with a possible D match to TRBD1 (6 bases). The CDR3 consists of 16 residues. Trimming took 0 bases from V and 3 from J, leaving 12 bases between them. In germline, CDR1 is SGHAT, CDR2 FQDESV (reference sequence). The CDR3 DNA reads TGTGCCAGCAGCTTAGCTGCAGGGACAAGCTACAATGAGCAGTTCTTC. It yields the protein CASSLAAGTSYNEQFF. Based on the CDR3 plus reference TRBV11-1 and TRBJ2-1, the full variable domain is EAEVAQSPRYKITEKSQAVAFWCDPISGHATLYWYRQILGQGPELLVQFQDESVVDDSQLPKDRFSAERLKGVDSTLKIQPAELGDSAMYLCASSLAAGTSYNEQFFGPGTRLTVL.

This clonotype was seen more than once but under ten times. The rearrangement joins TRBV6-5 to TRBJ2-5; the match to TRBD2 covers 8 bases. V gave up 0 bases and J gave up 5 bases; unmatched junction bases: 8. This CDR3 region has 16 residues. Germline V CDR1 and CDR2: MNHEY, SVGAGI. Here the CDR3 DNA reads TGTGCCAGCAGTTACTCAGGGACTAGTAGTTTGGAGACCCAGTACTTC. This codes for CASSYSGTSSLETQYF.

At least ten counts were recorded for this clonotype. V and J are TRBV4-3 and TRBJ2-7; maybe TRBD2 (6 bases). Looked up from germline, CDR1 is LGHNA and CDR2 is YSLEER. The CDR3 is made up of 15 amino acids. Trimming shortened V by 4 bases and J by 0 bases, and 13 bases separated the two germline ends. The CDR3: CASSLRDLSSYEQYF. As DNA, the CDR3 is TGCGCCAGCAGCCTCCGGGACTTGAGCTCCTACGAGCAGTACTTC.

This clonotype was found a few times. The rearrangement uses TRBV5-1 and TRBJ1-5; TRBD1 might be the D (6 bases). Trimming removed 4 bases from V and 6 bases from J, with 17 bases in between. The CDR3 loop spans 15 amino acids. The germline V gene encodes CDR1 SGHRS and CDR2 YFSETQ. The CDR3 protein is CASSLTGHRAQPQHF. The DNA for the CDR3 is TGCGCCAGCAGCCTAACAGGGCATAGGGCTCAGCCCCAGCATTTT.

This clonotype was found a few times. This rearrangement joins TRBV30 to TRBJ1-5; possibly TRBD1 for D (6 bases). CDR3 size: 13 residues. Trimming pared 2 bases from V and 5 bases from J, leaving 10 bases between. Germline V CDR1 and CDR2: GTSNPN, SVGIG (reference sequence). The CDR3 bases are TGTGCCTGGAGTCCTGGGGGCGATCAGCCCCAGCATTTT. Protein: CAWSPGGDQPQHF.

This clonotype was seen a few times. The V call is TRBV23-1, the J call TRBJ2-6; D possibly corresponds to TRBD2 (7 bases). TRBV23-1 is given ORF status, its function remaining uncertain. CDR3 length equals 17 residues. Between the trimmed V and J ends, which lost 4 bases and 0 bases, there was a span of 13 bases. In nucleotides, the CDR3 is TGCGCCAGCAGTCCACGGGGGGCCAGCTCTGGGGCCAACGTCCTGACTTTC. It yields the protein CASSPRGASSGANVLTF.

This chain uses TRBV5-1 with TRBJ1-1; no firm D call. Germline CDR1 reads SGHRS; CDR2 reads YFSETQ. V lost 2 bases, J lost 1 base, and 6 bases lay in between. This CDR3 has 13 amino acids. CDR3 sequence (DNA): TGCGCCAGCAGCTTCCACGGGAACACTGAAGCTTTCTTT. Its translation: CASSFHGNTEAFF.

The chain employs TRBV7-2 and TRBJ1-6; 9 nucleotides align to TRBD1. This CDR3 region has 17 residues. The V gene end was trimmed by 4 bases and the J gene end by 8 bases; junction bases not matched to a gene: 12. In germline, CDR1 is SGHTA, CDR2 FQGNSA. CDR3: CASSSQPGQGLDSPLHF. In nucleotides, the CDR3 is TGTGCCAGCAGCTCCCAACCCGGACAGGGGTTGGATTCACCCCTCCACTTT.

V gene TRBV18 combines with J gene TRBJ2-1; D is uncertain. The CDR3 totals 13 residues. V was shortened by 3 bases and J by 4 bases, with 7 bases between the two germline ends. Germline CDR1 reads KGHSH; CDR2 reads LQKENI. DNA for the CDR3: TGTGCCAGCTCACCCGGGTCGTACAATGAGCAGTTCTTC. Its protein product is CASSPGSYNEQFF.

The chain employs TRBV7-9 and TRBJ2-2; perhaps TRBD1 as D (5 bases). The CDR3 totals 14 residues. Germline V gives CDR1 SEHNR, CDR2 FQNEAQ (reference sequence). Trimming left V 0 bases short and J 4 bases short, with 6 bases between. The CDR3 is CASSLARGTGELFF. The CDR3, as DNA: TGTGCCAGCAGCTTAGCAAGGGGCACCGGGGAGCTGTTTTTT.

The chain employs TRBV30 and TRBJ1-1; D is possibly TRBD1 (5 bases). Germline V gene sequence: CDR1 GTSNPN, CDR2 SVGIG (reference sequence). The V and J ends lost 4 bases and 1 base respectively, with 13 bases between them. This CDR3 region has 14 residues. The CDR3 bases are TGTGCCTGGACCCAGACGGGGGGGAACACTGAAGCTTTCTTT. Its translation: CAWTQTGGNTEAFF. Based on the CDR3 plus reference TRBV30 and TRBJ1-1, the full variable domain is SQTIHQWPATLVQPVGSPLSLECTVEGTSNPNLYWYRQAAGRGLQLLFYSVGIGQISSEVPQNLSASRPQDRQFILSSKKLLLSDSGFYLCAWTQTGGNTEAFFGQGTRLTVV.

This sequence joins TRBV3-1 and TRBJ1-1; D remains unclear. This CDR3 spans 13 amino acids. Between the trimmed V and J ends, which lost 0 bases and 10 bases, there was a span of 12 bases. Germline CDR1 and CDR2: LGHDT and YNNKEL (reference sequence). The CDR3 nucleotides read TGTGCCAGCAGCCAAGATCTTACGGCCGCAGCTTTCTTT. It specifies CASSQDLTAAAFF.

This rearrangement joins TRBV7-9 to TRBJ1-4, with TRBD1 identical over 8 bases. This CDR3 comprises 15 residues. Germline V lookup: CDR1 SEHNR, CDR2 FQNEAQ (reference sequence). V lost 2 bases to trimming and J lost 6 bases; unmatched junction nucleotides: 5. Written as DNA, the CDR3 is TGTGCCAGCAGCTTACAGGGGGCTGGAGATGAAAAACTGTTTTTT. Translating it yields CASSLQGAGDEKLFF.

The chain uses TRBV28 and TRBJ1-5; no clear D gene. The CDR3 loop spans 15 amino acids. Germline CDR1 and CDR2: MDHEN and SYDVKM. Deletions cut 5 bases from V and 4 bases from J, with 15 bases between. The CDR3 here is CASSPYKRKNQPQHF. The CDR3 nucleotides read TGTGCCAGCAGTCCCTATAAGAGGAAGAATCAGCCCCAGCATTTT.

V gene TRBV5-1 combines with J gene TRBJ2-3; 9 positions agree with TRBD1. CDR1 is SGHRS, CDR2 YFSETQ, per germline. The CDR3 extends over 17 amino acids. V was clipped by 4 bases and J by 1 base; unmatched bases: 10. CDR3 DNA sequence: TGCGCCAGCAGCACTTTCCGGACAGGGGAGGGCACAGATACGCAGTATTTT. Translating it yields CASSTFRTGEGTDTQYF.

The V and J genes are TRBV6-6 and TRBJ2-6; possibly TRBD2 for D (6 bases). V lost 7 bases, J lost 2 bases, and 9 bases lay in between. CDR3 length equals 14 residues. Germline loops: CDR1 MNHNY, CDR2 SVGAGI (reference sequence). CDR3 protein: CASKPSAGANVLTF. CDR3 nucleotide sequence: TGTGCCAGCAAACCTAGCGCTGGGGCCAACGTCCTGACTTTC.

This clonotype was recorded once. V is TRBV4-1 and J is TRBJ2-7; D is perhaps TRBD1 (6 bases). The CDR3 is 12 amino acids. Germline loops: CDR1 MGHRA, CDR2 YSYEKL. The V gene lost 3 bases and the J gene lost 7 bases, with 10 bases spanning the gap. As DNA, the CDR3 is TGCGCCAGCAGCCAGGGGGCGCGAGAGCAGTACTTC. Protein product: CASSQGAREQYF.

The CDR3 protein is CASSPDRALIYEQYV. The CDR3 nucleotides are TGTGCCAGCTCACCCGACAGGGCATTAATCTACGAGCAGTACGTC. The chain has TRBV18 and TRBJ2-7, with 7 nucleotides matching TRBD1. CDR1 is KGHSH, CDR2 LQKENI, per germline. This CDR3 region has 15 residues. V shed 3 bases and J 3 bases; nucleotides not matched to a gene: 8.

The V call is TRBV2, the J call TRBJ2-7, with 13 bases matching TRBD2. Losses at the gene ends were 7 bases for V and 1 base for J; bases not matched to a gene: 4. The CDR3 sequence is 15 residues long. Germline V lookup: CDR1 SNHLY, CDR2 FYNNEI. The CDR3 protein is CASTPTSGGSYEQYV. In DNA, the CDR3 is TGTGCCAGCACCCCGACTAGCGGGGGGTCCTACGAGCAGTACGTC.

V and J are TRBV29-1 and TRBJ2-3; 14 nucleotides line up with TRBD2. Trimming cost V 5 bases and J 6 bases; bases outside gene matches: 7. The CDR3 sequence is 15 residues long. In germline, CDR1 is SQVTM, CDR2 ANQGSEA. In nucleotides, the CDR3 is TGCAGCGTTTCAGGACTAGCGGGGGGTTGGGATACGCAGTATTTT. Translation: CSVSGLAGGWDTQYF.

The genes are TRBV6-2 or TRBV6-3 and TRBJ1-6, with no clear D. CDR1 is MNHEY, CDR2 SVGEGT, per germline. The germline V and J ends were trimmed by 6 bases and 5 bases, with 17 bases remaining between them. The CDR3 consists of 16 residues. The CDR3 sequence: CASRAWTEWNNSPLHF. CDR3 DNA sequence: TGTGCCAGCAGGGCATGGACGGAGTGGAATAATTCACCCCTCCACTTT.

This clonotype was counted between two and nine times. The chain recombines TRBV29-1 with TRBJ2-3; D perhaps matches TRBD1 (7 bases). The CDR3 loop spans 15 amino acids. V was trimmed by 3 bases and J by 0 bases, leaving 13 bases between them. Germline V lookup: CDR1 SQVTM, CDR2 ANQGSEA. CDR3 sequence reads: CSVEEGQLSTDTQYF. Written as DNA, the CDR3 is TGCAGCGTTGAGGAGGGACAGCTAAGCACAGATACGCAGTATTTT.

This clonotype was recorded only once. This chain connects TRBV5-1 to TRBJ2-7, with D unclear. The germline V gene has CDR1 SGHRS and CDR2 YFSETQ. The CDR3 extends over 15 amino acids. Trimming took 1 base from V and 2 from J, leaving 13 bases between them. The CDR3 region is CASSLRAAYPYEQYF. CDR3 DNA: TGCGCCAGCAGCTTGCGAGCAGCCTATCCCTACGAGCAGTACTTC.

This clonotype was seen a handful of times. This chain links TRBV3-1 with TRBJ2-5; the D is unclear. V gave up 5 bases and J gave up 3 bases, with 13 bases separating them. This CDR3 is 14 amino acids long. Germline V gene data show CDR1 as LGHDT and CDR2 as YNNKEL (reference sequence). DNA for the CDR3: TGTGCCAGCAGCATAGTCGCCCGGAAAGAGACCCAGTACTTC. It yields the protein CASSIVARKETQYF.

The V call is TRBV6-2 or TRBV6-3, the J call TRBJ2-1; TRBD2 aligns across 13 bases. CDR1 is MNHEY and CDR2 is SVGEGT in the germline V gene. This CDR3 region has 16 residues. Germline trimming cut 6 bases from V and 2 bases from J; bases unmatched to any gene: 4. The CDR3 sequence is CASSGLAGVPYNEQFF. The CDR3 nucleotides are TGTGCCAGCAGCGGACTAGCGGGGGTCCCCTACAATGAGCAGTTCTTC.